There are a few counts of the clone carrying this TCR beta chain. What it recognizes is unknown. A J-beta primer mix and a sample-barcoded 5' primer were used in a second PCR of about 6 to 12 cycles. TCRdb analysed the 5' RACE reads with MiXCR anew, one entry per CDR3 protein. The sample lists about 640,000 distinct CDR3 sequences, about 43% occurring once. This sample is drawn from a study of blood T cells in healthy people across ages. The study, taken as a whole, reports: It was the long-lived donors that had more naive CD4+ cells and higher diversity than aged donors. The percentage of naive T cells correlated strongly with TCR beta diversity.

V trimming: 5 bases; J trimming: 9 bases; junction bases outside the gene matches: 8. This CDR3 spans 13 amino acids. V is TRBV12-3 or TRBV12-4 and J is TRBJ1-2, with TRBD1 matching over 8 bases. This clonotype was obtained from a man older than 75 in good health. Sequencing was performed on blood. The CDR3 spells CASSLTDRGSYTF. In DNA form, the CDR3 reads TGTGCCAGCAGTCTCACCGACAGGGGTAGCTACACCTTC.